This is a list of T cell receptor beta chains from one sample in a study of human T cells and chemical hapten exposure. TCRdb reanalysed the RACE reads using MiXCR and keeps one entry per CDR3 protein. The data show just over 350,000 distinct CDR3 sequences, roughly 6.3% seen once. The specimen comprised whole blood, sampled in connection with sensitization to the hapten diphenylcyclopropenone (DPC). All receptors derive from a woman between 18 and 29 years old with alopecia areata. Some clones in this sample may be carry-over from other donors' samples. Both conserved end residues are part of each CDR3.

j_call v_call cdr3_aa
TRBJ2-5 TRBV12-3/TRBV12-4 CASSLSRASETQYF
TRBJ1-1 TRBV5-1 CASGDGLNTEAFF
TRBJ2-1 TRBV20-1 CSAIDLAERYNEQFF
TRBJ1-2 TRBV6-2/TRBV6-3 CASSYPDRTYGYTF
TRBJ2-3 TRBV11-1 CASSRGFNTDTQYF
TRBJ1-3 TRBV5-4 CATRWGSGNTIYF
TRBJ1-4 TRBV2 CASSGSGGEKLFF
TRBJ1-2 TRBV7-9 CASSLGQPDAYGYTF
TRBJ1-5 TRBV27 CASSLTGYQPQHF
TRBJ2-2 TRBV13 CASSLVSGFLTGELFF
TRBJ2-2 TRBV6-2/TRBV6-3 CASSPKRGGYTGELFF
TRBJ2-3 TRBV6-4 CARIADHTDTQYF
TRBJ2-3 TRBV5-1 CASSAGQDFTDTQYF
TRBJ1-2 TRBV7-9 CASSSQENYGYTF
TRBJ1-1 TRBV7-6 CASSLAVPLRNTEAFF
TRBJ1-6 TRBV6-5 CASSPQGSPLHF
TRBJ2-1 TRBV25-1 CASSPRDRFYNEQFF
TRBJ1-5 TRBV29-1 CSVRSGANQPQHF
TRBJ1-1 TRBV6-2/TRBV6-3 CASRRWGEEGIPEAFF
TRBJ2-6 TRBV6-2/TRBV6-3 CASSWTEVYSMGANVLTF